One and the same sample provided the 9 T cell receptor beta chains below, sequenced in a study of siplizumab effects on memory and regulatory T cells. Sequenced by immunoSEQ multiplex PCR; TCRdb stores in-frame clones only, minus some. The sample includes 37,000 or so clones, 89% of them seen just once. The sample consisted of naive CD4+ T cells sorted from blood. The receptors derive from a human donor in good health.

This chain joins TRBV2 and TRBJ1-5; D perhaps matches TRBD1 (6 bases). V dropped 6 bases and J dropped 6 bases, with 18 bases sitting between them. Germline CDR1 reads SNHLY; CDR2 reads FYNNEI. This CDR3 has 15 residues. The chain's CDR3 is CASSPNRGGGQPQHF. CDR3 bases: TGTGCCAGCAGCCCGAATAGGGGGGGCGGTCAGCCCCAGCATTTT. The full variable domain, completed using reference TRBV2 and TRBJ1-5, is EPEVTQTPSHQVTQMGQEVILRCVPISNHLYFYWYRQILGQKVEFLVSFYNNEISEKSEIFDDQFSVERPDGSNFTLKIRSTKLEDSAMYFCASSPNRGGGQPQHFGDGTRLSIL.

The gene calls are TRBV18 and TRBJ1-3; tentative D call: TRBD1 (5 bases). The germline V gene has CDR1 KGHSH and CDR2 LQKENI. This CDR3 is built from 14 residues. Trimming removed 4 bases at V and 2 bases at J, with 9 bases between. CDR3 sequence: CASSRDSTGNTIYF. Here the CDR3 DNA reads TGTGCCAGCTCACGTGACAGTACTGGAAACACCATATATTTT.

The gene calls are TRBV18 and TRBJ1-1, with TRBD1 identical over 9 bases. The length of the CDR3 is 17 residues. Germline CDR1 KGHSH, CDR2 LQKENI. The V gene end was trimmed by 1 base and the J gene end by 2 bases; junction bases not matched to a gene: 8. The CDR3 nucleotides read TGTGCCAGCTCACCACGTACGGGGGACAGGGTAAACACTGAAGCTTTCTTT. It encodes CASSPRTGDRVNTEAFF.

V and J are TRBV6-6 and TRBJ2-7, with 9 bases matching TRBD1. The germline V gene encodes CDR1 MNHNY and CDR2 SVGAGI (reference sequence). V shed 4 bases and J 4 bases; nucleotides not matched to a gene: 5. The CDR3 runs to 14 residues. In DNA, the CDR3 is TGTGCCAGCAGTTCCGGGACAGGGTTGTACGAGCAGTACTTC. It encodes CASSSGTGLYEQYF.

The chain recombines TRBV7-3 with TRBJ2-7; 7 bases are a match to TRBD2. V gave up 8 bases and J gave up 2 bases; unmatched junction bases: 9. The CDR3 is made up of 14 amino acids. Germline CDR1 reads SGHTA; CDR2 reads FQGTGA. The CDR3 DNA follows: TGTGCCAGCTCCAGGGCGAGCGGGACCTACGAGCAGTACTTC. This sequence encodes CASSRASGTYEQYF.

The gene calls are TRBV30 and TRBJ1-1; no definite D call. Looked up from germline, CDR1 is GTSNPN and CDR2 is SVGIG (reference sequence). The V end lost 5 bases, the J end lost 11 bases, and 12 bases lay between the germline ends. The CDR3 loop spans 10 amino acids. CDR3 in DNA: TGTGCCTGGGGGAGGGCGCGGGCTTTCTTT. Its protein is CAWGRARAFF.

This chain's CDR3 is CATSRDQGNLEAFF. The CDR3 DNA is TGTGCCACCAGCAGAGATCAGGGAAACCTTGAAGCTTTCTTT. V usage is TRBV15 and J usage is TRBJ1-1; possibly TRBD1 for D (5 bases). Germline V gives CDR1 LNHNV, CDR2 YYDKDF (reference sequence). The CDR3 spans 14 residues. Between the trimmed V and J ends, which lost 0 bases and 7 bases, there was a span of 12 bases.

This chain connects TRBV2 to TRBJ2-7; maybe TRBD1 (6 bases). The V end lost 8 bases, the J end lost 5 bases, and 13 bases lay between the germline ends. Germline V CDR1 and CDR2: SNHLY, FYNNEI. The CDR3 is 12 residues long. As DNA, the CDR3 is TGTGCCAGCCTCTATGGGGGCAACGAGCAGTACTTC. Translating it yields CASLYGGNEQYF.

The chain couples TRBV7-8 to TRBJ2-5; TRBD1 might be the D (6 bases). Germline V gives CDR1 SGHVS, CDR2 FQNEAQ. The CDR3 is 13 amino acids. V lost 0 bases to trimming and J lost 5 bases, with 7 bases between them. The CDR3 sequence: CASSLAGAETQYF. The CDR3 DNA reads TGTGCCAGCAGCTTAGCGGGGGCGGAGACCCAGTACTTC.